This TCR beta chain was sequenced in a study of T cell responses to AZD1222 COVID-19 vaccine. This CDR3 is 18 amino acids long. Germline lookup yields CDR1 SEHNR and CDR2 FQNEAQ (reference sequence). The trim removed 1 base at V and 3 bases at J, leaving 10 bases unmatched. Generated by immunoSEQ multiplex PCR, the TCRdb table keeps only in-frame clones and is missing some. The table has 82,000 or so clones, 90% to 95% seen once. The sample was peripheral blood, taken on day 0 of AZD1222 vaccination. The V gene is TRBV7-9, the J gene TRBJ2-1; 9 positions match TRBD1. The clonotype originates from an adult in good health. The CDR3 protein is CASSLGPTGTGYYNEQFF. The CDR3 DNA follows: TGTGCCAGCAGCTTAGGTCCTACAGGGACAGGGTACTACAATGAGCAGTTCTTC.